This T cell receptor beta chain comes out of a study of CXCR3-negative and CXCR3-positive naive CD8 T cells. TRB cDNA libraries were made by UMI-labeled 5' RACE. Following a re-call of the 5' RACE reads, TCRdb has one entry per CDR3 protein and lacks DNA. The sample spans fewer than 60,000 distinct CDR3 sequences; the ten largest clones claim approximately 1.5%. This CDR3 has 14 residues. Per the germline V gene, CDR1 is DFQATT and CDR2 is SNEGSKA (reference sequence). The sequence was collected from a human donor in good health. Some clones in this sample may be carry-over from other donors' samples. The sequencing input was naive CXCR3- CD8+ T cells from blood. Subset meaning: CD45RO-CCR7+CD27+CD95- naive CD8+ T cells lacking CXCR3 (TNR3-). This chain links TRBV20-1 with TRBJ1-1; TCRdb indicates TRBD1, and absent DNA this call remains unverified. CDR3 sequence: CSARPPGLDTEAFF.